These T cell receptor beta chains were read from a single sample in a study of shared clonotypes between healthy human individuals. Here immunoSEQ multiplex PCR was the method, and the copy in TCRdb shows in-frame clones only, minus some. Here the sample spans about 110,000 clones, 55% to 70% being singletons. Sequenced input: memory CD8+ T cells sorted from blood. These receptors all come from a woman in her thirties in good health. CDR3s include the opening cysteine and the closing phenylalanine or tryptophan. The order of the fields is V gene, clone size, D gene, J gene, CDR3 protein, CDR3 DNA. D genes are given only for firm matches. Clone size, where shown, is once, few, many, or a class for clones that have expanded.

TRBV18	once	-	TRBJ2-1	CASSPVNNPRAHEQFF	TGTGCCAGCTCACCAGTGAACAATCCCAGGGCCCATGAGCAGTTCTTC
TRBV13	-	-	TRBJ1-2	CASSLGVGEPSDGYTF	TGTGCCAGCAGCTTAGGAGTAGGGGAGCCAAGTGATGGCTACACCTTC
TRBV4-1	-	TRBD2	TRBJ2-2	CASSLTSGVGDGELFF	TGCGCCAGCAGCCTGACTAGCGGGGTGGGGGACGGGGAGCTGTTTTTT
TRBV18	once	-	TRBJ1-1	CASVPDRTPMNTEAFF	TGTGCCAGCGTACCGGATCGGACGCCGATGAACACTGAAGCTTTCTTT
TRBV7-7	-	-	TRBJ2-1	CASSLLVSSYNEQFF	TGTGCCAGCAGCTTACTGGTCTCCTCCTACAATGAGCAGTTCTTC
TRBV9	few	-	TRBJ1-2	CASSVPPGGGYTF	TGTGCCAGCAGCGTACCCCCGGGTGGCGGCTACACCTTC
TRBV28	-	-	TRBJ1-3	CASSRQTGNTIYF	TGTGCCAGCAGTCGACAGACTGGAAACACCATATATTTT
TRBV7-6	-	-	TRBJ2-2	CASSLTEVGELFF	TGTGCCAGCAGCCTAACCGAGGTGGGGGAGCTGTTTTTT
TRBV7-9	-	-	TRBJ2-2	CASSLGDTRIGELFF	TGTGCCAGCAGCTTAGGCGACACTAGAATCGGGGAGCTGTTTTTT
TRBV19	-	-	TRBJ1-6	CASSDLGPLHF	TGTGCCAGTAGTGACCTAGGACCCCTCCACTTT
TRBV28	-	TRBD1	TRBJ1-5	CASRRDRVRNQPQHF	TGTGCCAGCAGAAGAGACAGGGTTCGCAATCAGCCCCAGCATTTT
TRBV5-4	many	-	TRBJ2-1	CASSNSGGGNEQFF	TGTGCCAGCAGCAATAGCGGTGGGGGGAATGAGCAGTTCTTC
TRBV5-1	-	-	TRBJ2-7	CASSLVQGSYEQYF	TGCGCCAGCAGCTTGGTTCAGGGCTCCTACGAGCAGTACTTC
TRBV28	-	-	TRBJ2-2	CASSPARETNTGELFF	TGTGCCAGCAGTCCCGCGAGGGAGACGAACACCGGGGAGCTGTTTTTT
TRBV7-2	many	TRBD2	TRBJ2-7	CASSLNAGGAYEQYF	TGTGCCAGCAGCTTAAATGCGGGAGGGGCCTACGAGCAGTACTTC
TRBV6-6	-	-	TRBJ1-6	CASSHGPSSYNSPLHF	TGTGCCAGCAGTCACGGACCTAGCTCCTATAATTCACCCCTCCACTTT
TRBV6-1	-	TRBD2	TRBJ2-7	CASSGGEGSSYEQYF	TGTGCCAGCAGTGGAGGGGAGGGAAGCTCCTACGAGCAGTACTTC
TRBV2	-	-	TRBJ2-5	CASSEVAGPRGQYF	TGTGCCAGCAGTGAAGTGGCAGGCCCTAGGGGGCAGTACTTC
TRBV5-4	many	TRBD2	TRBJ2-1	CASSPTGLAGYNEQFF	TGTGCCAGCAGCCCCACCGGACTAGCGGGATACAATGAGCAGTTCTTC
TRBV10-3	-	-	TRBJ2-7	CAISESKGSYEQYF	TGTGCCATCAGTGAGTCGAAGGGCTCCTACGAGCAGTACTTC
TRBV4-1	-	-	TRBJ2-1	CASSLSSRGYNEQFF	TGCGCCAGCAGCCTGTCTAGCCGGGGTTACAATGAGCAGTTCTTC
TRBV12-5	-	-	TRBJ2-1	CASGSGQYNEQFF	TGTGCTAGTGGCTCTGGACAGTACAATGAGCAGTTCTTC
TRBV6-1	-	-	TRBJ2-7	CASSEGVSGSYEQYF	TGTGCCAGCAGCGAAGGGGTTAGCGGCTCCTACGAGCAGTACTTC
TRBV27	-	-	TRBJ2-7	CASSSTPAGRNEQYF	TGTGCCAGCAGTTCCACCCCGGCAGGGCGGAACGAGCAGTACTTC
TRBV25-1	-	-	TRBJ2-3	CASTPRVVLTDTQYF	TGTGCCAGTACTCCCAGGGTCGTACTAACAGATACGCAGTATTTT
TRBV5-6	-	-	TRBJ2-2	CASSLEPTNTGELFF	TGTGCCAGCAGCTTGGAGCCTACGAACACCGGGGAGCTGTTTTTT
TRBV6-1	-	-	TRBJ2-7	CASSEFELSYEQYF	TGTGCCAGCAGTGAATTCGAGCTTTCCTACGAGCAGTACTTC
TRBV6-9	many	-	TRBJ2-7	CASSSGLLGEQYF	TGTGCCAGCAGTTCCGGACTTCTCGGGGAGCAGTACTTC
TRBV4-1	-	-	TRBJ1-3	CASSQGIASHSGNTIYF	TGCGCCAGCAGCCAAGGAATTGCTTCTCACTCTGGAAACACCATATATTTT
TRBV30	-	-	TRBJ2-2	CAWSVGDRNTGELFF	TGTGCCTGGAGTGTAGGGGACCGGAACACCGGGGAGCTGTTTTTT
TRBV4-1	-	-	TRBJ2-1	CASSQVAYNEQFF	TGCGCCAGCAGCCAAGTAGCCTACAATGAGCAGTTCTTC
TRBV5-1	-	-	TRBJ1-1	CASSLGGPMNTEAFF	TGCGCCAGCAGCTTGGGCGGACCAATGAACACTGAAGCTTTCTTT
TRBV2	-	-	TRBJ2-1	CASSEVLERFDEQFF	TGTGCCAGCAGTGAGGTTCTAGAAAGATTCGATGAGCAGTTCTTC
TRBV2	-	-	TRBJ1-2	CASSGQNSLFYGYTF	TGTGCCAGCAGTGGACAGAACAGCCTTTTCTATGGCTACACCTTC
TRBV21-1	-	-	TRBJ2-5	CASSRGQETQYF	TGTGCCAGCAGCAGGGGCCAAGAGACCCAGTACTTC
TRBV25-1	-	-	TRBJ2-3	CASSETAGPYYTDTQYF	TGTGCCAGCAGTGAAACGGCGGGCCCTTATTACACAGATACGCAGTATTTT
TRBV6-1	-	-	TRBJ2-2	CASREFDTGELFF	TGTGCCAGCAGGGAGTTCGACACCGGGGAGCTGTTTTTT
TRBV5-4	-	-	TRBJ2-2	CASSLAGKLDGSGTGELFF	TGTGCCAGCAGCTTGGCGGGAAAATTAGACGGCTCGGGCACCGGGGAGCTGTTTTTT
TRBV6-1	-	TRBD2	TRBJ2-1	CASSARSGGVDEQFF	TGTGCCAGCAGTGCCCGGAGCGGGGGGGTGGATGAGCAGTTCTTC
TRBV6-6	once	TRBD1	TRBJ1-1	CASSSAAGGGEAFF	TGTGCCAGCAGTTCAGCCGCAGGGGGGGGTGAAGCTTTCTTT
TRBV2	-	-	TRBJ1-5	CASSEGRSKNQPQHF	TGTGCCAGCAGTGAAGGTCGGTCCAAAAATCAGCCCCAGCATTTT
TRBV27	-	TRBD2	TRBJ2-5	CASSRSGSETQYF	TGTGCCAGCAGCCGTAGCGGGAGTGAGACCCAGTACTTC
TRBV7-9	few	TRBD2	TRBJ2-7	CASSPPLWTSASYEQYF	TGTGCCAGCAGCCCCCCCCTTTGGACTAGCGCGAGCTACGAGCAGTACTTC
TRBV19	-	-	TRBJ2-3	CASSLDPDTDTQYF	TGTGCCAGTAGTCTAGACCCAGACACAGATACGCAGTATTTT
TRBV5-4	-	-	TRBJ2-2	CASSLTLGGELFF	TGTGCCAGCAGCCTAACCTTGGGGGGGGAGCTGTTTTTT
TRBV6-1	many	TRBD2	TRBJ2-7	CASSASSGSFHEQYF	TGTGCCAGCAGTGCCTCTAGCGGCAGTTTCCACGAGCAGTACTTC
TRBV6-5	few	-	TRBJ2-3	CASRGQREVDTQYF	TGTGCCAGCAGAGGACAGAGAGAGGTGGATACGCAGTATTTT
TRBV28	-	TRBD2	TRBJ2-7	CASNPVGGSIEQYF	TGTGCCAGCAACCCCGTGGGCGGGAGTATCGAGCAGTACTTC
TRBV5-4	-	TRBD1	TRBJ1-2	CASSSQPGQPSDYGYTF	TGTGCCAGCAGCTCACAGCCGGGACAGCCCTCGGACTATGGCTACACCTTC
TRBV5-1	-	-	TRBJ2-5	CASSLGQVGETQYF	TGCGCCAGCAGTCTAGGCCAAGTTGGGGAGACCCAGTACTTC
TRBV7-3	-	-	TRBJ2-3	CASSLSGFGTDTQYF	TGTGCCAGCAGCTTAAGTGGTTTCGGCACAGATACGCAGTATTTT
TRBV7-9	few	-	TRBJ2-7	CASSSRDFTYEQYF	TGTGCCAGCAGCTCCCGGGACTTTACCTACGAGCAGTACTTC
TRBV6-5	-	-	TRBJ2-2	CATTWGDTGELFF	TGTGCCACGACCTGGGGGGATACCGGGGAGCTGTTTTTT
TRBV27	many	TRBD2	TRBJ2-7	CASSTTGTSHEQYF	TGTGCCAGCAGCACTACCGGGACTAGCCACGAGCAGTACTTC
TRBV28	-	-	TRBJ2-7	CASSPHSSYEQYF	TGTGCCAGCAGTCCCCATAGCTCCTACGAGCAGTACTTC
TRBV18	-	-	TRBJ2-1	CASSTYTGSYNEQFF	TGTGCCAGCTCAACATACACCGGATCTTACAATGAGCAGTTCTTC